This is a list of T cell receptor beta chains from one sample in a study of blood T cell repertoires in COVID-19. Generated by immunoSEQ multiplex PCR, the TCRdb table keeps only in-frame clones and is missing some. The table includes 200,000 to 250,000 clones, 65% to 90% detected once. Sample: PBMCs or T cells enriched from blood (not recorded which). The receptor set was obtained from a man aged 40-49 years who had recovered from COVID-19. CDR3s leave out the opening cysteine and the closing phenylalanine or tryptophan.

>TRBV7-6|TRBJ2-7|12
ATTLGTDPYEQY
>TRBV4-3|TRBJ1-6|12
ASSQGQGNSPLH
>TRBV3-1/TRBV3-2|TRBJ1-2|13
ASSQAEAALYGYT
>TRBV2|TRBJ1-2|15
ASRRDSLISPNYGYT
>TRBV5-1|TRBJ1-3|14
ASSPGVAISGNTIY
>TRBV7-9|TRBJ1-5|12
ASSLDSSNQPQH
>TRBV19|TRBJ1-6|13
ASSTDSSYNSPLH
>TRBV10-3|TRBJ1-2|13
ATGAGTGGANGYT
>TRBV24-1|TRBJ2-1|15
ATGGEGPNSSYNEQF
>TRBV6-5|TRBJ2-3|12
ASSLGLATDTQY
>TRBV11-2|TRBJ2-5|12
ASSLSGVKETQY
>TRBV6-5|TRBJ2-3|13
ASRTLAHPLSTQY
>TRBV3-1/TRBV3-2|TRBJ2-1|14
ASSFSGLAGHNEQF
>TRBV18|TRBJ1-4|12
ASQTGTGNEKLF
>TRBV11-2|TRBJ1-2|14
ASSLGLGQGRYGYT
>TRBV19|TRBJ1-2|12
ASGYLGANYGYT
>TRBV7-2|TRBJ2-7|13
ASSLLAGGSYEQY
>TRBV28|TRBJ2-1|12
ASSLTGGENEQF
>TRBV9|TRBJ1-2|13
ASRPGTGVIGGYT
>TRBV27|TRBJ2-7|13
ASSSLGTSSYEQY
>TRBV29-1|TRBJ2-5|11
SVQRAVQETQY
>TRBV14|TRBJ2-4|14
ASSHGWPQGRNIQY
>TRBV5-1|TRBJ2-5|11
ASATTGGETQY